This T cell receptor beta chain was retrieved from a study of blood T cell repertoires in COVID-19. In the study overall: Collection of acute and convalescent COVID-19 samples took place in the United States, Italy and Spain.

Original processing notes: Amplification from reference gene primers served as the basis for estimated nucleated cell counts. Sequencing was performed with immunoSEQ multiplex PCR; in TCRdb, only in-frame clones are kept and a portion is missing. That table furnishes V, J and clone size, whereas the DNA furnished D and trimming. The sample holds about 430,000 clones; over 75% are singletons and the top ten take more than 0.9%. The study drew participants aged roughly 18 to 89 years from under 30 US areas. Grouping used clinical history reported by participants in a survey and questionnaire. The receptor's source is a woman between 25 and 40 years old with acute COVID-19. The specimen was PBMCs or T cells enriched from blood (not recorded which).

The CDR3 bases are TGTGCCAGCATCGGGAGGGGCACTGAAGCTTTCTTT. Protein sequence: CASIGRGTEAFF. The chain is built from TRBV7-3 and TRBJ1-1, with a weak D call TRBD1 (5 bases). The V gene's germline CDR1 is SGHTA and CDR2 FQGTGA. The CDR3 sequence is 12 residues long. Trimming removed 7 bases from V and 4 bases from J, with 10 bases in between. The full variable domain, with the rest looked up from reference TRBV7-3 and TRBJ1-1, is GAGVSQTPSNKVTEKGKYVELRCDPISGHTALYWYRQSLGQGPEFLIYFQGTGAADDSGLPNDRFFAVRPEGSVSTLKIQRTERGDSAVYLCASIGRGTEAFFGQGTRLTVV.